This T cell receptor (beta chain) appears in the sequencing data of a study of blood T cell repertoires in COVID-19. V dropped 2 bases and J dropped 4; count of bases not matched to a gene: 4. Germline V gene lookup returns CDR1 MRHNA and CDR2 SNTAGT. CDR3 length equals 15 residues. Sequenced by immunoSEQ multiplex PCR; TCRdb stores in-frame clones only, minus some. The sample includes over 200,000 clones, around 87% of them seen just once. This clonotype was obtained from a man aged 55 to 70 who had recovered from COVID-19. What was sequenced was peripheral blood. The chain employs TRBV6-4 and TRBJ2-1; TRBD2 agrees at 8 bases. The CDR3 bases are TGTGCCAGCAGTGACGTGGCGGGAGGATACAATGAGCAGTTCTTC. Translation gives CASSDVAGGYNEQFF.